A selection of T cell receptor beta chains follows, all from one sample in a study of cytomegalovirus exposure and HLA in healthy donors. The table came from immunoSEQ multiplex PCR; TCRdb's copy has only in-frame clones and leaves some out. Here the sample spans fewer than 200,000 clones, roughly 80% being singletons. Sequenced: PBMCs. These receptors were taken from a girl aged 2 to 10 in good health and CMV-seropositive. Both conserved end residues are part of each CDR3. D genes are given only for firm matches. Clone size is not always given. Where it is, it says once, few, many or a class for expanded clones.

j_call,v_call,clone_size,d_call,cdr3_aa,cdr3_nt
TRBJ2-1,TRBV29-1,-,TRBD2,CSTSGTWNYNEQFF,TGCAGCACCAGCGGGACGTGGAACTACAATGAGCAGTTCTTC
TRBJ2-5,TRBV6-5,-,-,CASSYYGVRETQYF,TGTGCCAGCAGTTACTACGGGGTACGGGAGACCCAGTACTTC
TRBJ2-1,TRBV7-9,-,-,CSSSETDYIANEQFF,TGTTCCAGCAGCGAGACAGATTACATTGCGAATGAGCAGTTCTTC
TRBJ2-7,TRBV19,-,-,CASSPRGRGWGSYEQYF,TGTGCCAGTAGTCCCCGGGGTCGAGGGTGGGGATCCTACGAGCAGTACTTC
TRBJ2-1,TRBV29-1,-,TRBD1,CSVDRERHNEQFF,TGCAGCGTAGACAGGGAACGGCACAATGAGCAGTTCTTC
TRBJ2-1,TRBV9,-,TRBD2,CASSVDTAGEDEQFF,TGTGCCAGCAGCGTAGATACAGCGGGAGAGGATGAGCAGTTCTTC
TRBJ2-1,TRBV2,-,TRBD2,CASSEAGYTPTSREEQFF,TGTGCCAGCAGTGAAGCGGGTTACACCCCGACTAGCCGCGAGGAGCAGTTCTTC
TRBJ2-1,TRBV7-7,-,TRBD1,CASSLDRGSYNEQFF,TGTGCTAGCAGCTTAGACAGGGGATCCTACAATGAGCAGTTCTTC
TRBJ2-7,TRBV29-1,-,-,CSVDGGETAYEQYF,TGCAGCGTTGACGGCGGGGAAACGGCCTACGAGCAGTACTTC
TRBJ2-1,TRBV19,once,-,CASSADTGILYNEQFF,TGTGCCAGTAGTGCCGACACAGGAATTCTTTACAATGAGCAGTTCTTC
TRBJ1-1,TRBV2,-,TRBD1,CASSDTRDRGITEAFF,TGTGCCAGCAGTGATACCCGGGACAGGGGGATCACTGAAGCTTTCTTT
TRBJ1-5,TRBV25-1,once,TRBD1,CASSDQGVGNQPQHF,TGTGCCAGCAGTGATCAGGGGGTGGGCAATCAGCCCCAGCATTTT
TRBJ2-1,TRBV9,-,-,CASSVVSGNEQFF,TGTGCCAGCAGCGTAGTGTCCGGGAATGAGCAGTTCTTC
TRBJ2-3,TRBV12-2,-,-,CASRLETRGGSTDTQYF,TGTGCAAGTCGCTTAGAAACGAGAGGGGGATCCACAGATACGCAGTATTTT
TRBJ2-3,TRBV28,-,-,CASSAANYDTQYF,TGTGCCAGCAGTGCCGCAAACTACGATACGCAGTATTTT
TRBJ2-7,TRBV4-1,-,-,CASSPREGSYEQYF,TGCGCCAGCAGCCCTCGGGAAGGCTCCTACGAGCAGTACTTC
TRBJ2-7,TRBV6-5,-,TRBD2,CASSYSPGLLNYEQYF,TGTGCCAGCAGTTACTCGCCGGGACTACTTAACTACGAGCAGTACTTC
TRBJ1-2,TRBV29-1,few,-,CSVEGGKGFVGYTF,TGCAGCGTTGAAGGAGGGAAAGGATTCGTGGGCTACACCTTC
TRBJ1-5,TRBV15,-,TRBD1,CATSRSGQSNQPQHF,TGTGCCACCAGCAGATCGGGACAGAGCAATCAGCCCCAGCATTTT
TRBJ2-7,TRBV11-2,-,TRBD2,CASSLASGTSYEQYF,TGTGCCAGCAGCTTGGCCAGCGGGACTTCCTACGAGCAGTACTTC
TRBJ2-7,TRBV7-2,-,-,CASSSPYEQYF,TGTGCCAGCAGCTCTCCCTACGAGCAGTACTTC
TRBJ1-1,TRBV9,-,-,CASSVGAGISAEAFF,TGTGCCAGCAGCGTAGGAGCCGGGATCTCCGCTGAAGCTTTCTTT